Given below is one T cell receptor beta chain in context. In the original processing: Estimates of nucleated cell counts were drawn from the amplification of reference gene primers. Repertoires were generated with immunoSEQ multiplex PCR, while TCRdb's copy carries only in-frame clones and drops some. The D gene and trimming were derived from the DNA, and the V and J assignments and clone size from that table. The table includes almost 200,000 clones, roughly 83% detected once. The data derive from a study of blood T cell repertoires in COVID-19. Study at large: Some COVID-19 samples were acute and others convalescent; all came from the United States, Italy and Spain. In each case, the material was cDNA or gDNA derived from T cells, B-cell-depleted T cells, or PBMCs.

The sequence was obtained from a woman aged 35 to 49 with COVID-19, enrolled during active disease. Sequenced input: peripheral blood.

The CDR3 protein is CASSAPGQTKNIQYF. CDR3 sequence (DNA): TGTGCCAGCAGTGCCCCGGGACAGACCAAAAACATTCAGTACTTC. This rearrangement joins TRBV2 to TRBJ2-4, with 7 bases identical to TRBD1. Germline CDR1 SNHLY, CDR2 FYNNEI. The CDR3 totals 15 residues. Trimming took 4 bases from V and 2 from J; bases not matched to a gene: 5.